This TCR beta chain emerged from a study of blood T cell repertoires in COVID-19. Under the authors' procedure: Amplifying reference gene primers gave estimates of nucleated cell counts. Generated by immunoSEQ multiplex PCR, the TCRdb table keeps only in-frame clones and is missing some. V, J and clone size reflect that table, while D and trimming were determined from the DNA. Found here are fewer than 450,000 clones, 70% to 90% of them singletons; the top ten hold 1.2%. The receptor's source is a woman between 18 and 29 years old who had recovered from COVID-19. Sequencing was performed on PBMCs or T cells enriched from blood (not recorded which).

CDR3 DNA sequence: TGTGCCAGCAGCGTAGGGGGGCATGACACAGATACGCAGTATTTT. Residues: CASSVGGHDTDTQYF. The chain combines TRBV9 with TRBJ2-3, with D maybe TRBD1 (6 bases). From germline, CDR1 is SGDLS and CDR2 YYNGEE. Trimming removed 0 bases from V and 2 bases from J, with 10 bases in between. This CDR3 is 15 amino acids long.